The 27 T cell receptor beta chains below come from one sample, sequenced in a study of OX40 agonist ivuxolimab in advanced cancers. Here immunoSEQ multiplex PCR was the method, and the copy in TCRdb shows in-frame clones only, minus some. The profile shows under 60,000 clones, around 90% of them singletons. This specimen was CD4+ or CD8+ T cells sorted from blood, taken in a trial of the OX40 agonist ivuxolimab. These receptors came from an adult with an advanced solid tumor such as melanoma, head and neck, liver or kidney cancer.

This chain connects TRBV9 to TRBJ2-2, with a weak D call TRBD1 (6 bases). The CDR3 covers 17 residues. The germline V and J ends were trimmed by 3 bases and 13 bases, with 28 bases remaining between them. Germline V gives CDR1 SGDLS, CDR2 YYNGEE. For the CDR3, the DNA is TGTGCCAGCAGCGCCGTAGGAGCGTTTGGGGGCCATGGTTGGCTGTTTTTT. The encoded protein is CASSAVGAFGGHGWLFF.

The chain's CDR3 is CASSRTSGRARVDTQYF. The CDR3, as DNA: TGTGCCAGCAGCCGGACTAGCGGGAGGGCCCGGGTAGATACGCAGTATTTT. The rearrangement uses TRBV9 and TRBJ2-3, with TRBD2 matching over 15 bases. The CDR3 covers 17 residues. V was pared by 4 bases and J by 5 bases, with 8 bases of the junction left unmatched. Germline CDR1 is SGDLS and CDR2 is YYNGEE.

This clone was recorded only once. This chain joins TRBV7-9 and TRBJ2-7; 9 nucleotides line up with TRBD1. Trimming at V came to 10 bases and at J to 7 bases, leaving 5 bases not matched to a gene. The germline V gene has CDR1 SEHNR and CDR2 FQNEAQ (reference sequence). This CDR3 is 11 amino acids long. The CDR3 DNA reads TGTGCCACACAGGGGGCGATTGAGCAGTACTTC. This translates into CATQGAIEQYF. The full variable domain, its missing parts supplied by reference TRBV7-9 and TRBJ2-7, is DTGVSQNPRHKITKRGQNVTFRCDPISEHNRLYWYRQTLGQGPEFLTYFQNEAQLEKSRLLSDRFSAERPKGSFSTLEIQRTEQGDSAMYLCATQGAIEQYFGPGTRLTVT.

The V and J genes are TRBV18 and TRBJ1-5; possible D gene TRBD1, 5 bases. Per the germline V gene, CDR1 is KGHSH and CDR2 is LQKENI. V lost 3 bases to trimming and J lost 1 base, with 10 bases between them. CDR3 length equals 15 residues. The DNA for the CDR3 is TGTGCCAGCTCACCGACAGAGGGGAGCAATCAGCCCCAGCATTTT. Residues: CASSPTEGSNQPQHF.

The chain combines TRBV28 with TRBJ2-3, with D tentatively TRBD1 or TRBD2 (5 bases each). The CDR3 sequence is 14 residues long. CDR1 and CDR2 from the germline V gene are MDHEN and SYDVKM. The V and J ends lost 8 bases and 2 bases respectively, with 14 bases between them. The CDR3 DNA is TGTGCCAGCGGCCTTGGGGGTCTCACAGATACGCAGTATTTT. Amino acid sequence: CASGLGGLTDTQYF.

This sequence joins TRBV27 and TRBJ1-5; no definite D call. The V gene lost 2 bases and the J gene lost 0 bases, with 5 bases spanning the gap. The V gene's germline CDR1 is MNHEY and CDR2 SMNVEV (reference sequence). CDR3 length: 14 amino acids. The CDR3 region is CASSLSGSNQPQHF. Here the CDR3 DNA reads TGTGCCAGCAGTTTAAGCGGTAGCAATCAGCCCCAGCATTTT.

The chain joins TRBV6-5 to TRBJ1-6; D not resolved. The CDR3 contains 13 residues. The V end lost 0 bases, the J end lost 6 bases, and 3 bases lay between the germline ends. Germline CDR1 and CDR2: MNHEY and SVGAGI. CDR3 amino acids: CASSYSSNSPLHF. CDR3 nucleotides: TGTGCCAGCAGTTACTCGAGTAATTCACCCCTCCACTTT.

The chain couples TRBV2 to TRBJ2-1, with D possibly matching TRBD2 (6 bases). The CDR3 loop spans 18 amino acids. CDR1 is SNHLY, CDR2 FYNNEI, per germline. V was trimmed by 0 bases and J by 0 bases, leaving 15 bases between them. The CDR3 nucleotides read TGTGCCAGCAGTGAAGCGTCTCAACTAGCCCTCTCCTACAATGAGCAGTTCTTC. Its protein is CASSEASQLALSYNEQFF.

The chain combines TRBV5-4 with TRBJ2-1, with TRBD2 identical over 8 bases. The CDR3 spans 16 residues. V lost 4 bases, J lost 6 bases, and 12 bases stayed unmatched. Germline lookup yields CDR1 SGHNT and CDR2 YYREEE (reference sequence). The CDR3 here is CASSPTSGSISNEQFF. CDR3 in DNA: TGTGCCAGCAGCCCAACTAGCGGATCCATTAGCAATGAGCAGTTCTTC.

The rearrangement uses TRBV5-4 and TRBJ2-1, with 11 bases fitting TRBD2. Germline CDR1 is SGHNT and CDR2 is YYREEE (reference sequence). Trimming at V came to 4 bases and at J to 4 bases, leaving 4 bases not matched to a gene. This CDR3 is built from 15 residues. CDR3 DNA sequence: TGTGCCAGCAGCCAGACTAGCGGGACATACAATGAGCAGTTCTTC. It is translated as CASSQTSGTYNEQFF.

The table lists this clone with a few counts. CDR3 loop: CASSPASGSRDEQFF. DNA of the CDR3: TGTGCCAGCTCACCGGCTAGCGGGAGTAGAGATGAGCAGTTCTTC. J is TRBJ2-1 and V is TRBV18, with 10 positions matching TRBD2. The length of the CDR3 is 15 residues. V lost 3 bases to trimming and J lost 8 bases; unmatched junction nucleotides: 7. The germline gives CDR1 KGHSH, CDR2 LQKENI. Full variable domain (missing parts from reference TRBV18 and TRBJ2-1): NAGVMQNPRHLVRRRGQEARLRCSPMKGHSHVYWYRQLPEEGLKFMVYLQKENIIDESGMPKERFSAEFPKEGPSILRIQQVVRGDSAAYFCASSPASGSRDEQFFGPGTRLTVL.

The chain links TRBV18 to TRBJ2-2; D is perhaps TRBD1 (5 bases). Germline V gene data show CDR1 as KGHSH and CDR2 as LQKENI. The CDR3 loop spans 15 amino acids. V lost 4 bases to trimming and J lost 1 base, with 10 bases between them. The CDR3: CASSQGPLNTGELFF. Here the CDR3 DNA reads TGTGCCAGCTCACAGGGGCCCCTGAACACCGGGGAGCTGTTTTTT.

This chain joins TRBV5-4 and TRBJ2-5; the D call may be TRBD1 or TRBD2 (6 bases each). V shed 4 bases and J shed 4 bases, with 20 bases lying between them. The CDR3 has 16 amino acids. The germline CDR1 and CDR2 sequences are SGHNT and YYREEE (reference sequence). The CDR3 nucleotides read TGTGCCAGCAGCAAGGGGGGCCTAGCGAGGGCAGAGACCCAGTACTTC. It translates to CASSKGGLARAETQYF.

A note on this clone: The junction departs from germline at one end; a sequencing error may be responsible. V is TRBV20-1 and J is TRBJ1-2; D call uncertain. Germline CDR1 is DFQATT and CDR2 is SNEGSKA (reference sequence). The CDR3 sequence is 11 residues long. CDR3 in amino acids: CSAGTDYGYTF. Written as DNA, the CDR3 is TGCAGTGCTGGCACAGACTACGGCTACACCTTC.

J is TRBJ2-7 and V is TRBV2; 7 bases fit TRBD1. The CDR3 length is 12 residues. The germline CDR1 and CDR2 sequences are SNHLY and FYNNEI. V trimming: 6 bases; J trimming: 5 bases; junction bases outside the gene matches: 4. The CDR3 sequence is CASRPDRDEQYF. In nucleotides, the CDR3 is TGTGCCAGCAGGCCCGACAGGGACGAGCAGTACTTC.

The gene calls are TRBV11-3 and TRBJ2-3; TRBD2 matches 11 bases. The CDR3 consists of 16 residues. Germline loops: CDR1 SGHNT, CDR2 YENEEA. Trimming at V came to 5 bases and at J to 6 bases, leaving 10 bases not matched to a gene. The CDR3 DNA follows: TGTGCCAGCAGCACCTCGACTAGCGGGACGCAGGATACGCAGTATTTT. Amino acids: CASSTSTSGTQDTQYF.

The rearrangement joins TRBV6-1 to TRBJ1-2, with D possibly matching TRBD1 (5 bases). Germline lookup yields CDR1 MNHNS and CDR2 SASEGT. V was pared by 1 base and J by 2 bases, with 11 bases between. The CDR3 spans 15 residues. The CDR3: CASSEVSGTNYGYTF. For the CDR3, the DNA is TGTGCCAGCAGTGAAGTATCCGGGACGAACTATGGCTACACCTTC.

The chain has TRBV2 and TRBJ2-1; 10 bases match TRBD1. This CDR3 is built from 17 residues. V dropped 8 bases and J dropped 10; count of bases not matched to a gene: 20. The germline CDR1 and CDR2 sequences are SNHLY and FYNNEI. This chain's CDR3 is CASRDRGGTRVAKEQFF. CDR3 sequence (DNA): TGTGCCAGCCGGGACAGGGGAGGGACTAGGGTCGCCAAGGAGCAGTTCTTC.

The chain couples TRBV5-6 to TRBJ2-3; 7 bases agree with TRBD1. CDR1 SGHDT and CDR2 YYEEEE come from the germline V gene. The CDR3 runs to 15 residues. With 1 base clipped from V and 0 bases from J, the junction kept 2 bases outside the gene matches. The CDR3: CASSLLQGSTDTQYF. The CDR3, as DNA: TGTGCCAGCAGCTTGTTACAGGGGAGCACAGATACGCAGTATTTT.

The genes are TRBV15 and TRBJ2-1; TRBD2 agrees at 9 bases. The CDR3 loop spans 15 amino acids. Germline CDR1 LNHNV, CDR2 YYDKDF (reference sequence). Trimming took 0 bases from V and 15 from J; bases not matched to a gene: 12. Written as DNA, the CDR3 is TGTGCCACCAGCAGAGATCTAGTGGCTAGCGGGGTTTCGTTCTTC. Protein product: CATSRDLVASGVSFF.

J is TRBJ1-4 and V is TRBV10-1; D is unclear. The CDR3 length is 13 residues. V was shortened by 3 bases and J by 3 bases, with 5 bases between the two germline ends. Germline V gene lookup returns CDR1 WNHNN and CDR2 SYGVQD (reference sequence). The CDR3 is CASSDRPNEKLFF. In DNA form, the CDR3 reads TGCGCCAGCAGTGACAGGCCTAATGAAAAACTGTTTTTT.

The V and J genes are TRBV10-3 and TRBJ1-5; 8 bases align to TRBD1. The V gene end was trimmed by 2 bases and the J gene end by 7 bases; junction bases not matched to a gene: 4. Germline assignment: CDR1 ENHRY and CDR2 SYGVKD. CDR3 size: 14 residues. CDR3 loop: CAISEDRGKQPQHF. The CDR3 DNA reads as TGTGCCATCAGTGAGGACAGGGGTAAACAGCCCCAGCATTTT.

V gene TRBV6-5 combines with J gene TRBJ2-6; D unresolved. This CDR3 is built from 15 residues. Deletions cut 5 bases from V and 0 bases from J, with 8 bases between. Germline V gene sequence: CDR1 MNHEY, CDR2 SVGAGI. CDR3 protein: CASSRLGSGANVLTF. The CDR3, as DNA: TGTGCCAGCAGTCGACTGGGCTCTGGGGCCAACGTCCTGACTTTC.

The V call is TRBV4-1, the J call TRBJ1-5, with a possible D match to TRBD1 (6 bases). In germline, CDR1 is MGHRA, CDR2 YSYEKL. This CDR3 comprises 15 residues. The germline V and J ends were trimmed by 2 bases and 5 bases, with 13 bases remaining between them. The DNA for the CDR3 is TGCGCCAGCAGCCAATACGAGGGGGGCTATCAGCCCCAGCATTTT. This gives the protein CASSQYEGGYQPQHF.

J is TRBJ2-3 and V is TRBV13, with TRBD2 matching over 10 bases. Per the germline V gene, CDR1 is PRHDT and CDR2 is FYEKMQ (reference sequence). The CDR3 is 15 residues long. Trimming took 2 bases from V and 3 from J; bases not matched to a gene: 2. The CDR3 bases are TGTGCCAGCAGCTTAATAGCGGGAGGTACAGATACGCAGTATTTT. This codes for CASSLIAGGTDTQYF.

The chain joins TRBV30 to TRBJ1-6; D remains ambiguous. V was clipped by 4 bases and J by 9 bases, with 13 bases between them. Germline V lookup: CDR1 GTSNPN, CDR2 SVGIG (reference sequence). CDR3 length equals 13 residues. DNA of the CDR3: TGTGCCTGGATGGGTCATGTAGGTTCACCCCTCCACTTT. Amino acids: CAWMGHVGSPLHF.

The genes are TRBV6-1 and TRBJ2-6; D is unclear. The V end lost 3 bases, the J end lost 0 bases, and 12 bases lay between the germline ends. This CDR3 has 17 residues. Germline V gene sequence: CDR1 MNHNS, CDR2 SASEGT. The CDR3 region is CASSDGARTSGANVLTF. The CDR3 bases are TGTGCCAGCAGTGACGGAGCCCGTACCTCTGGGGCCAACGTCCTGACTTTC.